These 4 T cell receptor beta chains were all obtained from the same sample, sequenced in a study of T cells in Graves' hyperthyroidism and ophthalmopathy. The investigators amplified TCR beta CDR3 regions from RNA transcripts. With the HTBI primer set, the TCR CDR3 went through a first round of RT-PCR. Each CDR3 protein is one row after TCRdb ran MiXCR on the multiplex PCR reads. Among approximately 590,000 distinct CDR3 sequences listed, approximately 14% were seen once. The sequenced material came from blood. The origin of the receptors is a woman in her twenties or thirties with Graves' hyperthyroidism.

The chain combines TRBV20-1 with TRBJ2-3; possibly TRBD1 for D (6 bases). Germline V gene sequence: CDR1 DFQATT, CDR2 SNEGSKA (reference sequence). The length of the CDR3 is 16 residues. Trimming took 6 bases from V and 4 from J, leaving 23 bases between them. CDR3 DNA sequence: TGCAGTGCCTTTCCTAGGACAGCAGCTAGCTCAGATACGCAGTATTTT. It translates to CSAFPRTAASSDTQYF.

The rearrangement links TRBV29-1 to TRBJ2-1, with D possibly TRBD2 on 5 matching bases. Germline V lookup: CDR1 SQVTM, CDR2 ANQGSEA. With 6 bases removed from V and 9 bases from J, the gap between germline ends came to 12 bases. This CDR3 is 11 amino acids long. The chain's CDR3 is CSVVSDGEQFF. CDR3 DNA: TGCAGCGTCGTTAGCGACGGTGAGCAGTTCTTC.

The CDR3 bases are TGCAGTGCTACCCGTACTAGCGGGAAGACAGATACGCAGTATTTT. This encodes CSATRTSGKTDTQYF. The chain recombines TRBV20-1 with TRBJ2-3; 10 bases are a match to TRBD2. The CDR3 consists of 15 residues. Germline trimming cut 4 bases from V and 3 bases from J; bases unmatched to any gene: 7. Germline lookup yields CDR1 DFQATT and CDR2 SNEGSKA (reference sequence).

This clonotype was recorded at least ten times. V is TRBV30 and J is TRBJ2-7, with a possible D match to TRBD2 (6 bases). The CDR3 consists of 14 residues. The V and J ends lost 0 bases and 3 bases respectively, with 12 bases between them. Germline lookup yields CDR1 GTSNPN and CDR2 SVGIG (reference sequence). In DNA form, the CDR3 reads TGTGCCTGGAGTGTACGGGGGAGTGTCTACGAGCAGTACTTC. Its protein product is CAWSVRGSVYEQYF. Together with reference TRBV30 and TRBJ2-7, the CDR3 gives the full variable domain: SQTIHQWPATLVQPVGSPLSLECTVEGTSNPNLYWYRQAAGRGLQLLFYSVGIGQISSEVPQNLSASRPQDRQFILSSKKLLLSDSGFYLCAWSVRGSVYEQYFGPGTRLTVT.